The following is a T cell receptor (beta chain) sequence with its context. Its target is unknown. This sample's time point: cycle 4 day 1 (C4D1), after less than seven weeks of nivolumab. With no exception, relapse followed autologous stem cell transplantation in all patients, and brentuximab vedotin exposure varied. Magnetic negative selection purified CD4+ T cells from thawed PBMCs. The sample originates from a study of PD-1 blockade in classical Hodgkin lymphoma. Study summary: Intravenous nivolumab at 3 mg/kg was given to patients every 2 weeks. General study points: Newly diagnosed patients were reported to exhibit reduced baseline TCR diversity relative to healthy donors.

The germline V gene has CDR1 MNHNS and CDR2 SASEGT. CDR3 size: 12 residues. Trimming cost V 6 bases and J 10 bases; bases outside gene matches: 4. TCRdb's table, derived via immunoSEQ multiplex PCR, lists solely in-frame clones and lacks some. The repertoire consists of about 27,000 clones, with 75% to 90% occurring once and the leading ten covering more than 2%. The source was CD4+ T cells from blood, collected before the fourth cycle of nivolumab. This TCR was recovered from a human donor with classical Hodgkin lymphoma. The gene calls are TRBV6-1 and TRBJ2-4; TRBD1 matches at 9 bases. The CDR3: CASSSDRGIQYF. The CDR3 region has the DNA TGTGCCAGCAGCTCGGACAGGGGAATTCAGTACTTC.